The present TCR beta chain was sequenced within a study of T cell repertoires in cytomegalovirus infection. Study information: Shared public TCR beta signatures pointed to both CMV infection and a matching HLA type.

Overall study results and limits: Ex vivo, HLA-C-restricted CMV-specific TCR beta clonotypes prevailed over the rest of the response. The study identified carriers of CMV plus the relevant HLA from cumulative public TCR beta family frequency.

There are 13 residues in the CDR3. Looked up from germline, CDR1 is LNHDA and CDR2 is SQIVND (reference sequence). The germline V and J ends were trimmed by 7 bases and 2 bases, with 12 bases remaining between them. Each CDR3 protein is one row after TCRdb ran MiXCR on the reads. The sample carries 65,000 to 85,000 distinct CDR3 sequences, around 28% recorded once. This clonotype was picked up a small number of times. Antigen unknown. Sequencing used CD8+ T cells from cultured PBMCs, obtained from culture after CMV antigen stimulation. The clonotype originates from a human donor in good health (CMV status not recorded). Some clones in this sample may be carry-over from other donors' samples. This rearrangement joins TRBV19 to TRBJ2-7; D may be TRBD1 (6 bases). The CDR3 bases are TGTGCCAGTACCGCCGGGACAACCTACGAGCAGTACTTC. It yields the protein CASTAGTTYEQYF.